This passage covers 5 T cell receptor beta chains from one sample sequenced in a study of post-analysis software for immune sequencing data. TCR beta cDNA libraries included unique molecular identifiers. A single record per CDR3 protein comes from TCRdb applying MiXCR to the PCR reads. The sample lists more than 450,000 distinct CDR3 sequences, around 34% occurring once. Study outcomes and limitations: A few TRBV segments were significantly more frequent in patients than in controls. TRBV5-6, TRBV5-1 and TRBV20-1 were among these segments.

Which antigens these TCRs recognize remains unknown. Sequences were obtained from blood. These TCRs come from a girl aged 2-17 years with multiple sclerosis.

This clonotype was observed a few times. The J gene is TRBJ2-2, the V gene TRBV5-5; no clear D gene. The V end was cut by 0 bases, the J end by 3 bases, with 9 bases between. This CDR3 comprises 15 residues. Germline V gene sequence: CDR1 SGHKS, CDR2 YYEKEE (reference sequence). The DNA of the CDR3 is TGTGCCAGCAGCTTGGTCAGGTCCGACACCGGGGAGCTGTTTTTT. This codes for CASSLVRSDTGELFF.

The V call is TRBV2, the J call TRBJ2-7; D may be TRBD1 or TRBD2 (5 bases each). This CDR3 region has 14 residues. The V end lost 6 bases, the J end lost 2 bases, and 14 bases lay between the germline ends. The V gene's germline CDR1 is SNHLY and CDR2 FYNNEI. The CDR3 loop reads CASSHPGLPYEQYF. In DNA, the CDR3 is TGTGCCAGCAGCCATCCGGGGCTACCCTACGAGCAGTACTTC.

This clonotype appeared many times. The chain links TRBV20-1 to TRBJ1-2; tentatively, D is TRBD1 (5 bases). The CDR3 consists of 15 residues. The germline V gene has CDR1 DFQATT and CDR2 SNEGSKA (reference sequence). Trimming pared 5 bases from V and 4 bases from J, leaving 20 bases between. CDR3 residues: CSAERPRGGPYGYTF. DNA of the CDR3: TGCAGTGCTGAACGGCCGAGGGGTGGACCCTATGGCTACACCTTC.

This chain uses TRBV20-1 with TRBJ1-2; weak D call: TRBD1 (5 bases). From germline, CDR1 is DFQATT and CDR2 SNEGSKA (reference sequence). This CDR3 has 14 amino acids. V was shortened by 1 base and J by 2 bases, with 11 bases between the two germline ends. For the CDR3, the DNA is TGCAGTGCTAGAGCGCCAGGGATCAACTATGGCTACACCTTC. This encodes CSARAPGINYGYTF.

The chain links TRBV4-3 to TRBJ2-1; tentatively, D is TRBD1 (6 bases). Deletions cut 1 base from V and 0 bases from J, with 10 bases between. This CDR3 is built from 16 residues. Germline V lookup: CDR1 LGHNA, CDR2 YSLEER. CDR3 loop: CASSQAARGSYNEQFF. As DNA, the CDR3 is TGCGCCAGCAGCCAAGCGGCCAGGGGCTCCTACAATGAGCAGTTCTTC.